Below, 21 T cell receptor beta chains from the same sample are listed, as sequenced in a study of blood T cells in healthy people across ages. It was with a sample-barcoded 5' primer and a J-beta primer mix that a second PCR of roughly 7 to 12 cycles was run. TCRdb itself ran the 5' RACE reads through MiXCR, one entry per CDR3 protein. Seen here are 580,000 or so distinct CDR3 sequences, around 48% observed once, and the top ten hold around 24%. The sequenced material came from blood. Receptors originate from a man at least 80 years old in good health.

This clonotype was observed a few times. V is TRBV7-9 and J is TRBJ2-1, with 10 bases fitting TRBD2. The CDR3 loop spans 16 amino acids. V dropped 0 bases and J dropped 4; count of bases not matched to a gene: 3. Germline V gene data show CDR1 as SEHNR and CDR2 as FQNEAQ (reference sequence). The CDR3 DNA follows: TGTGCCAGCAGCTTAGCTGCTAGCGGGGGATACAATGAGCAGTTCTTC. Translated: CASSLAASGGYNEQFF.

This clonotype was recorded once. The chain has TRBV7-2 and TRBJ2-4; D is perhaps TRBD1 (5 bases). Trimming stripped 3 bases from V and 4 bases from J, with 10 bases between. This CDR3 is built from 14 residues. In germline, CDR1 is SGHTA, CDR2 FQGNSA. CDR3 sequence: CASSFAGPKNIQYF. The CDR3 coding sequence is TGTGCCAGCAGCTTCGCAGGGCCTAAAAACATTCAGTACTTC. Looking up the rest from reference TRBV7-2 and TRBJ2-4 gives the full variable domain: GAGVSQSPSNKVTEKGKDVELRCDPISGHTALYWYRQSLGQGLEFLIYFQGNSAPDKSGLPSDRFSAERTGGSVSTLTIQRTQQEDSAVYLCASSFAGPKNIQYFGAGTRLSVL.

CDR3 region: CASSTDWNNEQFF. The CDR3 DNA sequence: TGCGCCAGCAGCACGGACTGGAACAATGAGCAGTTCTTC. The chain has TRBV5-1 and TRBJ2-1; possible D gene TRBD2, 5 bases. This CDR3 spans 13 amino acids. The germline V and J ends were trimmed by 4 bases and 5 bases, with 10 bases remaining between them. From germline, CDR1 is SGHRS and CDR2 YFSETQ.

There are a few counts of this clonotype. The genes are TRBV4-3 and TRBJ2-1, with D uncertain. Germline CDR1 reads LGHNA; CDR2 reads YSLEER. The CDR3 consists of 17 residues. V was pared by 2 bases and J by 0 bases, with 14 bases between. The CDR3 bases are TGCGCCAGCAGCCAATTAGCCCCAGCGAGCTCCTACAATGAGCAGTTCTTC. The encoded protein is CASSQLAPASSYNEQFF.

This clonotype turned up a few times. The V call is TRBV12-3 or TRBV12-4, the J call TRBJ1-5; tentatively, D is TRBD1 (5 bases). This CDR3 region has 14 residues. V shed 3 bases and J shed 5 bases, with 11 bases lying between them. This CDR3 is CASSLGGRDQPQHF. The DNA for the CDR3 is TGTGCCAGCAGTTTGGGGGGAAGGGATCAGCCCCAGCATTTT.

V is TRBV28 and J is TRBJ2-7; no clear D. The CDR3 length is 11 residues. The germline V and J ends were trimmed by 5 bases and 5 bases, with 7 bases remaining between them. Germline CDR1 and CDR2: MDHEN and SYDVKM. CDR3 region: CASSGFNEQYF. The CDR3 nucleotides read TGTGCCAGCAGTGGGTTCAACGAGCAGTACTTC. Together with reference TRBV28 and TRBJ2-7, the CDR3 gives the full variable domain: DVKVTQSSRYLVKRTGEKVFLECVQDMDHENMFWYRQDPGLGLRLIYFSYDVKMKEKGDIPEGYSVSREKKERFSLILESASTNQTSMYLCASSGFNEQYFGPGTRLTVT.

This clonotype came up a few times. The CDR3: CASGEVNEKLFF. The DNA of the CDR3 is TGTGCCAGCGGAGAGGTTAATGAAAAACTGTTTTTT. The chain has TRBV6-6 and TRBJ1-4, with no clear D. Trimming cost V 8 bases and J 4 bases, with 8 bases left between them. Germline V gene sequence: CDR1 MNHNY, CDR2 SVGAGI (reference sequence). CDR3 length: 12 amino acids.

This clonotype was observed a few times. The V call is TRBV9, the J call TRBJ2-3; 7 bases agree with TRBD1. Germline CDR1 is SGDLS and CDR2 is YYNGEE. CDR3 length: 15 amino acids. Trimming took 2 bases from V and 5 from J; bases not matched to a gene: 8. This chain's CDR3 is CASSVSQGPRDTQYF. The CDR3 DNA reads TGTGCCAGCAGCGTTTCACAGGGGCCAAGAGATACGCAGTATTTT.

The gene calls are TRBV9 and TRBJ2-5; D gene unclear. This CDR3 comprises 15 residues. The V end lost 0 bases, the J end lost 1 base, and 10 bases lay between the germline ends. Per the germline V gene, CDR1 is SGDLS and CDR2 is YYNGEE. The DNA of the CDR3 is TGTGCCAGCAGCGTAGGGCAGCTAATCCAAGAGACCCAGTACTTC. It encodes CASSVGQLIQETQYF.

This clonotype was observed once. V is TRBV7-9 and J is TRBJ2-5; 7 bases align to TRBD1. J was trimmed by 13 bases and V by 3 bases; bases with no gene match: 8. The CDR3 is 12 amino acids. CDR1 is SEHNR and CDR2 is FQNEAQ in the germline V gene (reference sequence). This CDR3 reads CASSFHRGERYF. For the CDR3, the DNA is TGTGCCAGCAGCTTTCACAGGGGCGAGCGGTACTTC.

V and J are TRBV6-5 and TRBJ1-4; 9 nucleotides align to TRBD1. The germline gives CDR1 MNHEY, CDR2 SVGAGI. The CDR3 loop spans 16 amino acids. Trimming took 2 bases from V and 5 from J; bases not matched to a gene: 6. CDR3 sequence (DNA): TGTGCCAGCAGTTACGGGGCCGGACAGGGGAATGAAAAACTGTTTTTT. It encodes CASSYGAGQGNEKLFF.

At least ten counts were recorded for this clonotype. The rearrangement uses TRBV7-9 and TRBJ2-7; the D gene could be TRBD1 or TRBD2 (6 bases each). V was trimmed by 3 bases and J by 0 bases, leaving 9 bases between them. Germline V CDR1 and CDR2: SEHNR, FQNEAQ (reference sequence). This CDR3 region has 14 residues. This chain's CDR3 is CASSLGGLSYEQYF. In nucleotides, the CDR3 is TGTGCCAGCAGCTTGGGGGGCCTCTCCTACGAGCAGTACTTC.

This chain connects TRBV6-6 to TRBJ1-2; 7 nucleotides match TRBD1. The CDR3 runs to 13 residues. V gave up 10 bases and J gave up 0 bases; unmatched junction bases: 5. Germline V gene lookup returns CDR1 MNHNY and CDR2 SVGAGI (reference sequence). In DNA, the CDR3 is TGTGCCATCGGACAGGCAACTAACTATGGCTACACCTTC. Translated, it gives CAIGQATNYGYTF.

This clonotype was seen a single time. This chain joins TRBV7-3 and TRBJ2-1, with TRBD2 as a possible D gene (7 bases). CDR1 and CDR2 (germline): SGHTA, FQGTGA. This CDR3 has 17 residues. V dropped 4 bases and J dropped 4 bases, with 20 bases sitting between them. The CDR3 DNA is TGTGCCAGCAGCTCCGGGACGGGGGGACAACCTTACAATGAGCAGTTCTTC. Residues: CASSSGTGGQPYNEQFF.

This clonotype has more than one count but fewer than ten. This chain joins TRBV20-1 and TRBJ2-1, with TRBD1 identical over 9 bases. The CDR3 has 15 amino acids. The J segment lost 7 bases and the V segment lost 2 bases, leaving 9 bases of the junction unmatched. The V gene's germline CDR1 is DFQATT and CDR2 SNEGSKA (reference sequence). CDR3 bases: TGCAGTGCTAGATCCAACAGGGGGCGACTGAATGAGCAGTTCTTC. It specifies CSARSNRGRLNEQFF.

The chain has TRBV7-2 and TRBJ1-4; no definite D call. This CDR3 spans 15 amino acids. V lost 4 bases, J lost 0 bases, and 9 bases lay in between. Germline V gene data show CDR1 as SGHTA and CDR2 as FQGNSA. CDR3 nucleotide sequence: TGTGCCAGCAGCTCGCGGTATCCAACTAATGAAAAACTGTTTTTT. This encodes CASSSRYPTNEKLFF.

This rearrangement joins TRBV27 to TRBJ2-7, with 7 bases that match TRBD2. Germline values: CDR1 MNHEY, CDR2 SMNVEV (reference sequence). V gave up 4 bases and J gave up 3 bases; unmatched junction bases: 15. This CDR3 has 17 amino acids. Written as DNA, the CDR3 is TGTGCCAGCAGTTCCTTATCCAGGGCTAGCGGTTACTACGAGCAGTACTTC. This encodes CASSSLSRASGYYEQYF.

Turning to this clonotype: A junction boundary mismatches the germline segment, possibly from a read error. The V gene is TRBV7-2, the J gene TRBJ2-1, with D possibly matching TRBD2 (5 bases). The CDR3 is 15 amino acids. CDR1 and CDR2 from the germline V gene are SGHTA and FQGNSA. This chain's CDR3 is CASSQLPSPYNEQFF. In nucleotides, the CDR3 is TGTGCCAGCAGCCAGTTACCTAGCCCCTACAACGAGCAGTTCTTC.

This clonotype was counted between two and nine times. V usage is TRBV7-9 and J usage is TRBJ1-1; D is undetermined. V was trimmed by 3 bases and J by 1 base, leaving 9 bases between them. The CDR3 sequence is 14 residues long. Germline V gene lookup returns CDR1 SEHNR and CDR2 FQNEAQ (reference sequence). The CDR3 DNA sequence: TGTGCCAGCAGCTTCCCGCGAGAGAACACTGAAGCTTTCTTT. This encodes CASSFPRENTEAFF. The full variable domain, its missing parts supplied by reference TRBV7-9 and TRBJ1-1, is DTGVSQNPRHKITKRGQNVTFRCDPISEHNRLYWYRQTLGQGPEFLTYFQNEAQLEKSRLLSDRFSAERPKGSFSTLEIQRTEQGDSAMYLCASSFPRENTEAFFGQGTRLTVV.

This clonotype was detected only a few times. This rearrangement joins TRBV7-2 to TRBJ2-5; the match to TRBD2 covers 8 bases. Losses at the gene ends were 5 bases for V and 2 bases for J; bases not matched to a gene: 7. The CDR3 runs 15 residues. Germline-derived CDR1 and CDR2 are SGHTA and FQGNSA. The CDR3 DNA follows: TGTGCCAGCAGCGTCAGCGGGGGAGGGCAAGAGACCCAGTACTTC. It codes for CASSVSGGGQETQYF.

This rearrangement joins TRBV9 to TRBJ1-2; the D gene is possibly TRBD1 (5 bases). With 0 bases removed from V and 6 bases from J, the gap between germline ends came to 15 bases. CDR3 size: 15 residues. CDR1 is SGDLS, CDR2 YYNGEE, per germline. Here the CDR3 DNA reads TGTGCCAGCAGCGTAGTCGGGGGATCCCCTAATGGCTACACCTTC. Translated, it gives CASSVVGGSPNGYTF. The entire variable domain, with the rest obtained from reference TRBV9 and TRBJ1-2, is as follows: DSGVTQTPKHLITATGQRVTLRCSPRSGDLSVYWYQQSLDQGLQFLIQYYNGEERAKGNILERFSAQQFPDLHSELNLSSLELGDSALYFCASSVVGGSPNGYTFGSGTRLTVV.